Below are 24 T cell receptor beta chains sequenced from a single sample in a study of shared clonotypes between healthy human individuals. The data were produced by immunoSEQ multiplex PCR, yet TCRdb's version contains in-frame clones alone and is incomplete. The table includes approximately 400,000 clones, 96% detected once. Sequencing was carried out using memory CD8+ T cells sorted from blood. The subset denotes: CD45RO+ cells pooled with CCR7-negative TemRA cells. The origin of the receptors is a man aged 30 to 39 in good health.

The V gene is TRBV27, the J gene TRBJ2-7; 9 bases fit TRBD1. This CDR3 has 15 residues. The germline gives CDR1 MNHEY, CDR2 SMNVEV (reference sequence). V dropped 1 base and J dropped 2; count of bases not matched to a gene: 3. This CDR3 reads CASSLYGTGTYEQYF. Written as DNA, the CDR3 is TGTGCCAGCAGTTTATACGGGACAGGGACCTACGAGCAGTACTTC.

The chain employs TRBV9 and TRBJ2-7; D is unclear. The CDR3 covers 13 residues. V gave up 0 bases and J gave up 1 base, with 5 bases separating them. Germline V gene data show CDR1 as SGDLS and CDR2 as YYNGEE. The CDR3 bases are TGTGCCAGCAGCGTAGGGAATTCCTACGAGCAGTACTTC. Translated, it gives CASSVGNSYEQYF.

This clone was detected only once. The chain links TRBV28 to TRBJ1-2, with no clear D. Germline V gives CDR1 MDHEN, CDR2 SYDVKM. V lost 3 bases, J lost 8 bases, and 10 bases lay in between. This CDR3 is 12 amino acids long. The CDR3 nucleotides read TGTGCCAGCAGTTTCGTAAAGGGCGGCTACACCTTC. Its translation is CASSFVKGGYTF.

CDR3 region: CASSFRTGLNEKLFF. The DNA for the CDR3 is TGTGCCAGCAGTTTCCGGACAGGACTTAATGAAAAACTGTTTTTT. The gene calls are TRBV27 and TRBJ1-4; 7 bases line up with TRBD1. With V trimmed by 3 bases and J by 4 bases, 5 bases remained unmatched. From germline, CDR1 is MNHEY and CDR2 SMNVEV (reference sequence). CDR3 length: 15 residues.

The V call is TRBV5-4, the J call TRBJ2-1, with 15 bases lining up with TRBD2. The CDR3 is 16 residues long. V lost 4 bases, J lost 8 bases, and 7 bases stayed unmatched. CDR1 is SGHNT, CDR2 YYREEE, per germline (reference sequence). CDR3 loop: CASSPGTSGRKDEQFF. CDR3 bases: TGTGCCAGCAGCCCGGGGACTAGCGGGAGGAAGGATGAGCAGTTCTTC.

This clone was recorded a few times. The chain couples TRBV11-1 to TRBJ2-7; TRBD1 aligns across 10 bases. This CDR3 comprises 14 residues. The germline gives CDR1 SGHAT, CDR2 FQDESV (reference sequence). Trimming at V came to 1 base and at J to 3 bases, leaving 0 bases not matched to a gene. CDR3 nucleotides: TGTGCCAGCAGCTTAGGGACAGGGGGCTACGAGCAGTACTTC. It encodes CASSLGTGGYEQYF.

The chain recombines TRBV7-9 with TRBJ2-1, with D uncertain. The V and J ends lost 3 bases and 10 bases respectively, with 13 bases between them. The CDR3 runs to 13 residues. Germline V CDR1 and CDR2: SEHNR, FQNEAQ (reference sequence). CDR3 nucleotide sequence: TGTGCCAGCAGCTTCCTACCTACCGACGAGCAGTTCTTC. Translating gives CASSFLPTDEQFF.

This sequence joins TRBV5-6 and TRBJ2-7; 8 bases match TRBD1. This CDR3 is built from 15 residues. The trim removed 4 bases at V and 3 bases at J, leaving 9 bases unmatched. Germline-derived CDR1 and CDR2 are SGHDT and YYEEEE. Here the CDR3 reads CASSLDRARYYEQYF. The DNA for the CDR3 is TGTGCCAGCAGCCTGGACAGGGCCAGATACTACGAGCAGTACTTC.

This clone was recorded only once. The V call is TRBV7-9, the J call TRBJ1-1, with 7 positions matching TRBD1. This CDR3 has 12 amino acids. The trim removed 5 bases at V and 7 bases at J, leaving 4 bases unmatched. The germline V gene has CDR1 SEHNR and CDR2 FQNEAQ (reference sequence). CDR3 nucleotide sequence: TGTGCCAGCAGCAACCGGGACAGTGAAGCTTTCTTT. It yields the protein CASSNRDSEAFF.

The V gene is TRBV6-5, the J gene TRBJ1-5; D remains ambiguous. CDR3 length: 14 residues. The V end lost 6 bases, the J end lost 4 bases, and 13 bases lay between the germline ends. The V gene's germline CDR1 is MNHEY and CDR2 SVGAGI. The CDR3 DNA is TGTGCCAGCAGGGAGAATGGTGTGAATCAGCCCCAGCATTTT. Translating it yields CASRENGVNQPQHF.

The gene calls are TRBV4-2 and TRBJ1-5, with a possible D match to TRBD1 (6 bases). Between the trimmed V and J ends, which lost 0 bases and 11 bases, there was a span of 29 bases. The CDR3 extends over 19 amino acids. Per germline, CDR1 LGHNA and CDR2 YNFKEQ. The CDR3 DNA follows: TGTGCCAGCAGCCAAGAAGGGGCAGGAGGTAGGGGGAAGGAGACGTCCCAGCATTTT. This translates into CASSQEGAGGRGKETSQHF.

The chain couples TRBV19 to TRBJ2-7, with 10 bases that match TRBD2. Germline loops: CDR1 LNHDA, CDR2 SQIVND (reference sequence). This CDR3 has 15 residues. The V segment lost 5 bases and the J segment 1 base; nucleotides outside the gene matches: 5. CDR3: CASSSRTSGSYEQYF. DNA of the CDR3: TGTGCCAGTAGTTCACGGACTAGCGGATCCTACGAGCAGTACTTC.

V and J are TRBV5-1 and TRBJ2-1; D might be TRBD2 (5 bases). The CDR3 totals 15 residues. V lost 3 bases to trimming and J lost 2 bases, with 12 bases between them. CDR1 SGHRS and CDR2 YFSETQ come from the germline V gene. The CDR3 loop is CASSSAATTYNEQFF. In nucleotides, the CDR3 is TGCGCCAGCAGCTCCGCGGCGACTACCTACAATGAGCAGTTCTTC.

In DNA, the CDR3 is TGTGCCAGCAGTTACCCTTACAGGGGCAAAAACATTCAGTACTTC. Its translation is CASSYPYRGKNIQYF. The chain combines TRBV7-9 with TRBJ2-4; the match to TRBD1 covers 7 bases. The CDR3 runs to 15 residues. The germline CDR1 and CDR2 sequences are SEHNR and FQNEAQ (reference sequence). With V trimmed by 6 bases and J by 3 bases, 8 bases remained unmatched.

This chain links TRBV6-5 with TRBJ2-7, with TRBD1 as a possible D gene (5 bases). The V gene lost 4 bases and the J gene lost 0 bases, with 16 bases spanning the gap. This CDR3 comprises 16 residues. The germline gives CDR1 MNHEY, CDR2 SVGAGI. The CDR3 region is CASSSFERGHSYEQYF. CDR3 in DNA: TGTGCCAGCAGTTCCTTTGAGCGCGGACACTCCTACGAGCAGTACTTC.

The chain combines TRBV7-9 with TRBJ1-5; D gene unclear. Germline V gene sequence: CDR1 SEHNR, CDR2 FQNEAQ (reference sequence). The germline V and J ends were trimmed by 1 base and 5 bases, with 9 bases remaining between them. CDR3 length: 14 residues. CDR3 sequence (DNA): TGTGCCAGCAGCTTAGAGGATTGGGATCAGCCCCAGCATTTT. Its protein is CASSLEDWDQPQHF.

This clone has just one count. V and J are TRBV30 and TRBJ2-7, with 13 positions matching TRBD2. V dropped 0 bases and J dropped 9; count of bases not matched to a gene: 8. The CDR3 runs to 15 residues. The germline CDR1 and CDR2 sequences are GTSNPN and SVGIG (reference sequence). In nucleotides, the CDR3 is TGTGCCTGGAGTGTTGGTACTAGCGGGAGGGGGGTGCAGTACTTC. It is translated as CAWSVGTSGRGVQYF.

V gene TRBV7-2 combines with J gene TRBJ2-2, with D unclear. Germline loops: CDR1 SGHTA, CDR2 FQGNSA. The CDR3 loop spans 12 amino acids. The V end was cut by 6 bases, the J end by 4 bases, with 6 bases between. The CDR3 DNA reads as TGTGCCAGCAGACGTCCCACCGGGGAGCTGTTTTTT. Its protein is CASRRPTGELFF.

The count of this clone is one. The J gene is TRBJ1-2, the V gene TRBV25-1; 7 nucleotides line up with TRBD1. The CDR3 runs 14 residues. Germline V gene data show CDR1 as MGHDK and CDR2 as SYGVNS. The ends lost 4 bases at V and 6 bases at J; junction bases unmatched: 8. CDR3 DNA sequence: TGTGCCAGCAGTGGCCGACAGGGCGGGGATGGCTACACCTTC. Residues: CASSGRQGGDGYTF.

J is TRBJ2-1 and V is TRBV4-1, with D perhaps TRBD2 (6 bases). V dropped 0 bases and J dropped 9 bases, with 21 bases sitting between them. Germline assignment: CDR1 MGHRA and CDR2 YSYEKL. CDR3 length: 17 residues. CDR3 amino acids: CASSQDSDYKIGGEQFF. The CDR3 coding sequence is TGCGCCAGCAGCCAAGATAGCGACTACAAAATCGGGGGTGAGCAGTTCTTC.

This clone was recorded once. The chain combines TRBV11-3 with TRBJ2-5; a possible D gene is TRBD2 (6 bases). The J call may be incorrect, as the DNA end agrees better with TRBJ2-7. Germline loops: CDR1 SGHNT, CDR2 YENEEA. CDR3 length: 14 residues. CDR3 sequence: CASSLDSTSNEQYF. The CDR3 nucleotides read TGTGCCAGCAGCTTAGACTCAACTAGCAACGAGCAGTACTTC.

This clone was found once. Other DNA sequences from this sample encode an identical CDR3 as well. This chain joins TRBV19 and TRBJ2-7; TRBD2 agrees at 12 bases. Germline CDR1 LNHDA, CDR2 SQIVND (reference sequence). Trimming took 6 bases from V and 4 from J; bases not matched to a gene: 1. This CDR3 is 13 amino acids long. CDR3 sequence: CASRTSGSYEQYF. The CDR3 DNA reads as TGTGCCAGTAGGACTAGCGGGAGTTACGAGCAGTACTTC.

This chain uses TRBV27 with TRBJ1-5; D is undetermined. The CDR3 extends over 13 amino acids. The V end was cut by 0 bases, the J end by 7 bases, with 7 bases between. Germline V gives CDR1 MNHEY, CDR2 SMNVEV (reference sequence). The CDR3 here is CASSLSGWQPQHF. The CDR3 DNA follows: TGTGCCAGCAGTTTATCCGGGTGGCAGCCCCAGCATTTT.

J is TRBJ2-4 and V is TRBV5-1; D remains ambiguous. The CDR3 is 12 residues long. Trimming took 0 bases from V and 6 from J, leaving 4 bases between them. In germline, CDR1 is SGHRS, CDR2 YFSETQ. The DNA for the CDR3 is TGCGCCAGCAGCTTGGAGGGAAACATTCAGTACTTC. This codes for CASSLEGNIQYF.